A few counts support the clone carrying this T cell receptor (beta chain). Its matching antigen is unknown. CDR1 SGHVS and CDR2 FNYEAQ come from the germline V gene. V dropped 5 bases and J dropped 4; count of bases not matched to a gene: 4. The CDR3 spans 14 residues. None of the participants with HIV were treated outside the United States. These data belong to a study of long-term antiretroviral therapy in people with HIV. The wider study: About a decade before 2015, the earliest samples were taken when ART was typically delayed. Findings and caveats of the study: Dominating the repertoire at all time points were the clones that expanded before ART.

Runs used v3.0 of the immunoSEQ assay and were done at survey level. Data came from immunoSEQ multiplex PCR; TCRdb stores just in-frame clones and leaves some out. The sample yields about 30,000 clones, about 85% seen once. This specimen consisted of unsorted PBMCs, obtained 3 years after starting antiretroviral therapy. This receptor was identified in a man aged 40-55 years with HIV. The chain couples TRBV7-6 to TRBJ2-7; 11 bases line up with TRBD2. CDR3 protein: CASSPGLAEYEQYF. The CDR3 region has the DNA TGTGCCAGCAGCCCGGGACTAGCGGAGTACGAGCAGTACTTC. The full variable domain, its missing parts supplied by reference TRBV7-6 and TRBJ2-7, is GAGVSQSPRYKVTKRGQDVALRCDPISGHVSLYWYRQALGQGPEFLTYFNYEAQQDKSGLPNDRFSAERPEGSISTLTIQRTEQRDSAMYRCASSPGLAEYEQYFGPGTRLTVT.